Sequencing of this T cell receptor (beta chain) was carried out in a study of blood T cell repertoires in COVID-19. Across the whole study: Samples taken during acute and convalescent COVID-19 were collected in the United States, Italy and Spain. PBMCs, B-cell-depleted T cells, or T cells provided the cDNA or gDNA that made up the material.

Germline V gene lookup returns CDR1 LGHNA and CDR2 YNFKEQ. The CDR3 length is 17 residues. V lost 2 bases to trimming and J lost 5 bases; unmatched junction nucleotides: 6. Under the authors' procedure: Estimates of nucleated cell counts were drawn from the amplification of reference gene primers. Clones were read by immunoSEQ multiplex PCR, and TCRdb kept only the in-frame ones, dropping some. That table gives V, J and clone size, and the DNA gave D and trimming. Among around 47,000 clones, just under 70% were seen once, and the ten largest hold 6.2%. The TCR comes from a man older than 75 with acute or convalescent COVID-19. V and J are TRBV4-2 and TRBJ2-3, with 14 nucleotides matching TRBD2. The sequencing input was peripheral blood. The CDR3 nucleotides are TGTGCCAGCAGCCAACAGACTAGCGGGGGGGCTGTAGATACGCAGTATTTT. Protein product: CASSQQTSGGAVDTQYF.